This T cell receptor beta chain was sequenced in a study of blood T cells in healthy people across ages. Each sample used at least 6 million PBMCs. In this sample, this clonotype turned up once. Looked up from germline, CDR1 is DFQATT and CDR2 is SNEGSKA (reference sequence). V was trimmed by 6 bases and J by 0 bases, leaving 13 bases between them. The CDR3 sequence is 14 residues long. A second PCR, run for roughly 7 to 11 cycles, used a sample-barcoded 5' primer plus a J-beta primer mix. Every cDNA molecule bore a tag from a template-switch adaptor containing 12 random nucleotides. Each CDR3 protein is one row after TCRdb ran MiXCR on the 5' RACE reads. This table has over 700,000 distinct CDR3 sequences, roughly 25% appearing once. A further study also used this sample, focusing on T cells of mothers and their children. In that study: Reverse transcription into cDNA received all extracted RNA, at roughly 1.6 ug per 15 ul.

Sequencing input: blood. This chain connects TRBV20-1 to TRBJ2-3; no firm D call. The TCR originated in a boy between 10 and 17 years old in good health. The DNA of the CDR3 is TGCAGTGCGACCCAGGCTACTAGCACAGATACGCAGTATTTT. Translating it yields CSATQATSTDTQYF.